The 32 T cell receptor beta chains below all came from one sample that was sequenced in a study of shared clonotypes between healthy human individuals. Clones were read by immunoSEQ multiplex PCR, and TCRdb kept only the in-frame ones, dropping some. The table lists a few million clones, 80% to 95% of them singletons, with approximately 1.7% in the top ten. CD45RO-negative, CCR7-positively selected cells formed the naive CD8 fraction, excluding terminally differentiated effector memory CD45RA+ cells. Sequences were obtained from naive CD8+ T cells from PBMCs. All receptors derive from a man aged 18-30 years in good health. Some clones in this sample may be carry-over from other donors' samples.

The CDR3 loop reads CASSELGRTPYLGYTF. CDR3 sequence (DNA): TGTGCCAGCAGTGAATTAGGCAGGACACCATACCTGGGCTACACCTTC. The V gene is TRBV25-1, the J gene TRBJ1-2, with D possibly TRBD1 on 5 matching bases. V was trimmed by 1 base and J by 8 bases, leaving 20 bases between them. This CDR3 comprises 16 residues. The V gene's germline CDR1 is MGHDK and CDR2 SYGVNS.

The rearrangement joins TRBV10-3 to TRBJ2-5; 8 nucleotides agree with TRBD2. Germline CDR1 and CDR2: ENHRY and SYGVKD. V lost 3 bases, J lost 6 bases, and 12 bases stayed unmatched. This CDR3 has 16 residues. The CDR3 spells CAISEAAREGRKTQYF. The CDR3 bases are TGTGCCATCAGTGAAGCAGCTCGGGAGGGCCGGAAGACCCAGTACTTC.

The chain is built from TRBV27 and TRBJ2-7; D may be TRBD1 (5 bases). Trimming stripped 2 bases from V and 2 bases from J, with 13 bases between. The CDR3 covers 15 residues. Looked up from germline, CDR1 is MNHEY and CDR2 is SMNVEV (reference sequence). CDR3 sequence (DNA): TGTGCCAGCAGTTTACGGGCAGGGCTCACCTACGAGCAGTACTTC. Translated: CASSLRAGLTYEQYF.

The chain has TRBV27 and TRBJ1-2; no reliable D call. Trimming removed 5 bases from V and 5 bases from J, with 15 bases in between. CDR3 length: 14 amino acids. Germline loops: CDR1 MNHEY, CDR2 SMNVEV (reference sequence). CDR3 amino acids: CASSPNQVRYGYTF. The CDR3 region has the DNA TGTGCCAGCAGTCCGAACCAGGTCCGGTATGGCTACACCTTC.

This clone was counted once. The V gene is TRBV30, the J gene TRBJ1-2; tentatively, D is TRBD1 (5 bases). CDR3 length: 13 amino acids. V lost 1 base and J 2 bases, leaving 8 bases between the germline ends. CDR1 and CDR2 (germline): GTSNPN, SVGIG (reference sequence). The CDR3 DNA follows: TGTGCCTGGAGTGATCGGGGGAACTATGGCTACACCTTC. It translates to CAWSDRGNYGYTF. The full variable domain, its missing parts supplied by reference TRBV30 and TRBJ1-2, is SQTIHQWPATLVQPVGSPLSLECTVEGTSNPNLYWYRQAAGRGLQLLFYSVGIGQISSEVPQNLSASRPQDRQFILSSKKLLLSDSGFYLCAWSDRGNYGYTFGSGTRLTVV.

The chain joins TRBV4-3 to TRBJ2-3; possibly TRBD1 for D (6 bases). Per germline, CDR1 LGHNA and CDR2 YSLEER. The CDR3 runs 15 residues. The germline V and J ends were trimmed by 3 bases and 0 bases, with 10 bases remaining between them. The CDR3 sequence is CASSQVGASTDTQYF. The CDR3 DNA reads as TGCGCCAGCAGCCAGGTGGGGGCCAGCACAGATACGCAGTATTTT.

CDR3 residues: CASSGIAGGSGNEQFF. Written as DNA, the CDR3 is TGTGCCAGCAGTGGGATAGCGGGAGGGTCGGGGAATGAGCAGTTCTTC. The chain carries TRBV6-1 and TRBJ2-1, with 11 bases identical to TRBD2. The J segment lost 7 bases and the V segment lost 4 bases, leaving 9 bases of the junction unmatched. The CDR3 has 16 residues. The germline V gene encodes CDR1 MNHNS and CDR2 SASEGT.

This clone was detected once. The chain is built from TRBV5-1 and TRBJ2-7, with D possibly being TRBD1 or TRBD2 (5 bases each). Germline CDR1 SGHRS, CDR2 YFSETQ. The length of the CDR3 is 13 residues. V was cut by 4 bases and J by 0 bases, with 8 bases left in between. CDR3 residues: CASSPGASYEQYF. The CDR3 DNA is TGCGCCAGCAGCCCCGGGGCCTCCTACGAGCAGTACTTC.

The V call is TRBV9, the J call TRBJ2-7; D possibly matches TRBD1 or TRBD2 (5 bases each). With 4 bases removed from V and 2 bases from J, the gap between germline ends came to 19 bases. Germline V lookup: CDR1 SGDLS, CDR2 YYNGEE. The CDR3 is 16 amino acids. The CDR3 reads CASSSTGTLSPYEQYF. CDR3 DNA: TGTGCCAGCAGCTCAACCGGGACCCTTAGTCCCTACGAGCAGTACTTC.

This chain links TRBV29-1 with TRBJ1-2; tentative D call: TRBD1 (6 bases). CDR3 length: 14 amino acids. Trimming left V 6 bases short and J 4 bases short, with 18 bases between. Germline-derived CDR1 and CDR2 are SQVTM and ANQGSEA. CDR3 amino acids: CSVGIYREGYGYTF. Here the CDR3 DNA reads TGCAGCGTCGGAATTTACAGGGAGGGCTATGGCTACACCTTC.

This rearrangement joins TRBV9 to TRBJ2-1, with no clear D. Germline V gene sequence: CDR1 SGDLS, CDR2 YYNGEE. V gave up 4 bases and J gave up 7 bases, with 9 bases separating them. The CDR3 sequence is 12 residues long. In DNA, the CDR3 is TGTGCCAGCAGCCCCCTTTTAAATGAGCAGTTCTTC. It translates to CASSPLLNEQFF.

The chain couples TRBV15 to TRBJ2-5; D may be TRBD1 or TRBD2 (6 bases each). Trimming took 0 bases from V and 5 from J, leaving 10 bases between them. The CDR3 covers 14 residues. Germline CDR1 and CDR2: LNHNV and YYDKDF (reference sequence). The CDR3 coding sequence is TGTGCCACCAGCAGAGATTTCGGGGGCGAGACCCAGTACTTC. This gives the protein CATSRDFGGETQYF.

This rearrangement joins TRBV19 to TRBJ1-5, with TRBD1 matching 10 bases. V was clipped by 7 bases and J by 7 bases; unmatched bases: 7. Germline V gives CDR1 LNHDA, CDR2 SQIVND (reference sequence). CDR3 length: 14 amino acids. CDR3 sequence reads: CASTTDRGFQPQHF. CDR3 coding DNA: TGTGCCAGTACCACGGACAGGGGGTTCCAGCCCCAGCATTTT.

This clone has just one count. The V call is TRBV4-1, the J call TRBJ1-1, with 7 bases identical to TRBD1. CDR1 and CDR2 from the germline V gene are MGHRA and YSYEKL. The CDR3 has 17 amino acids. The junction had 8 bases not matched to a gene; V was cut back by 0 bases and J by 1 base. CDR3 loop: CASSQDRRTGANTEAFF. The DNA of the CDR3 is TGCGCCAGCAGCCAAGATCGTCGGACAGGAGCGAACACTGAAGCTTTCTTT.

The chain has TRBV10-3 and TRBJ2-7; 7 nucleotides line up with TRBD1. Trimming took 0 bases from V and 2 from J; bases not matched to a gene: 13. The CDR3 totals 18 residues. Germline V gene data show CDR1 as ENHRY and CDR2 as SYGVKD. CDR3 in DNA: TGTGCCATCAGTGAGTCAGGGGTCAGGGGGAAGGCGACCTACGAGCAGTACTTC. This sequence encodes CAISESGVRGKATYEQYF.

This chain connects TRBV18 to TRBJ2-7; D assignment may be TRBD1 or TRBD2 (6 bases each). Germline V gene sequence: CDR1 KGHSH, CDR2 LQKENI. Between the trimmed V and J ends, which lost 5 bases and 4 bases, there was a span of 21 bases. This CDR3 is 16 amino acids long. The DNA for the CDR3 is TGTGCCAGCTCATTCCCTCAGGGGCTAGCGCCATACGAGCAGTACTTC. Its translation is CASSFPQGLAPYEQYF.

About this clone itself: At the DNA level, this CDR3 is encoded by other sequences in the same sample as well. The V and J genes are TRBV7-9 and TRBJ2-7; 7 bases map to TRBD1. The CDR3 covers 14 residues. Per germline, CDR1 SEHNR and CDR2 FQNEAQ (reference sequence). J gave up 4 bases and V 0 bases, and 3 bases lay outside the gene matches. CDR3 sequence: CASSLAQGPYEQYF. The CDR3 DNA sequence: TGTGCCAGCAGCTTAGCACAGGGGCCATACGAGCAGTACTTC. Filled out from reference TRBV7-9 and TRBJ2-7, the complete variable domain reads DTGVSQNPRHKITKRGQNVTFRCDPISEHNRLYWYRQTLGQGPEFLTYFQNEAQLEKSRLLSDRFSAERPKGSFSTLEIQRTEQGDSAMYLCASSLAQGPYEQYFGPGTRLTVT.

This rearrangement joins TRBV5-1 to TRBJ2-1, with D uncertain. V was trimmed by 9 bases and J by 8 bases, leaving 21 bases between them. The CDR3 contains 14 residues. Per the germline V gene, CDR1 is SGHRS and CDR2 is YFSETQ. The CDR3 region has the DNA TGCGCCACCTCAGACCCGCTATCTACCCATGAGCAGTTCTTC. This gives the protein CATSDPLSTHEQFF.

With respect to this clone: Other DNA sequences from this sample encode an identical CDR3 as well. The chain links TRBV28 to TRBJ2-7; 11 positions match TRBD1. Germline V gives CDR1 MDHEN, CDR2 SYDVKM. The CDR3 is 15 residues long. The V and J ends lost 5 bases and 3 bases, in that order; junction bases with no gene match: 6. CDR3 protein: CASSPRTGGFYEQYF. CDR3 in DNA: TGTGCCAGCAGTCCCCGGACAGGGGGCTTCTACGAGCAGTACTTC.

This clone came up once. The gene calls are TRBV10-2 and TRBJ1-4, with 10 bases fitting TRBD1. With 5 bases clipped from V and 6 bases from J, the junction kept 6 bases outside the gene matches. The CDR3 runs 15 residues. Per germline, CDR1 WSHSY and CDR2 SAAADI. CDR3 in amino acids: CASSPDRGRDEKLFF. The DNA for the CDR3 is TGCGCCAGCAGTCCCGACAGGGGGCGAGATGAAAAACTGTTTTTT.

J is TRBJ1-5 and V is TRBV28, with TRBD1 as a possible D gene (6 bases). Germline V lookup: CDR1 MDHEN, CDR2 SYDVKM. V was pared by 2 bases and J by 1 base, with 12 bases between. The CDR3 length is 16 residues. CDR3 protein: CASSLIGGASNQPQHF. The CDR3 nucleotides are TGTGCCAGCAGTTTAATCGGGGGGGCAAGCAATCAGCCCCAGCATTTT.

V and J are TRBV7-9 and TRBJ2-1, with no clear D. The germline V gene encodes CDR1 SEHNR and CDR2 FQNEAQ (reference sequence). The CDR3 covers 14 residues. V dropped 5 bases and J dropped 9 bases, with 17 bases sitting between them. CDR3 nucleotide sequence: TGTGCCAGCAGCCCAACCTTCCGATTAGGTGAGCAGTTCTTC. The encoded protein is CASSPTFRLGEQFF.

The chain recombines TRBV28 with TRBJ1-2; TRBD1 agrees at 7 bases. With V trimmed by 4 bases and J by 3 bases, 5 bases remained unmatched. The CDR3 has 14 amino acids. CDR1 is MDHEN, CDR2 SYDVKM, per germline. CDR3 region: CASSSAGGDYGYTF. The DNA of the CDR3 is TGTGCCAGCAGTTCGGCAGGGGGAGACTATGGCTACACCTTC.

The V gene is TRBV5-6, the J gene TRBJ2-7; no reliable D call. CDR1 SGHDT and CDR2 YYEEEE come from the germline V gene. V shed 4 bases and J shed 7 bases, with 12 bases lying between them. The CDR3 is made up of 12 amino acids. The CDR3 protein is CASSADIGEQYF. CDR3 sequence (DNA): TGTGCCAGCAGCGCCGATATAGGGGAGCAGTACTTC.

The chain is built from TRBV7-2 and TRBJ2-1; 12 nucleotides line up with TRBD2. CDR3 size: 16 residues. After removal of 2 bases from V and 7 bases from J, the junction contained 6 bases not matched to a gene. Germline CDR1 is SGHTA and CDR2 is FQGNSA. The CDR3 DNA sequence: TGTGCCAGCAGCTTAAGACTAGCGGGAGATAAAAATGAGCAGTTCTTC. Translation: CASSLRLAGDKNEQFF.

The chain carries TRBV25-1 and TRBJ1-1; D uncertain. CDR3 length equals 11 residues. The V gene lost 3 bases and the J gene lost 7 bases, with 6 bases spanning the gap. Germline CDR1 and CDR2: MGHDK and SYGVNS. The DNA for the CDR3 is TGTGCCAGCAGTGATTATATTGAAGCTTTCTTT. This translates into CASSDYIEAFF.

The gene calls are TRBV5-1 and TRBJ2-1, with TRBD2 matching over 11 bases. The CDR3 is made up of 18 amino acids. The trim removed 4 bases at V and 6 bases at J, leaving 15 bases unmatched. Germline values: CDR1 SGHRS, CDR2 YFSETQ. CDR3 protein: CASSRRILIAGGFNEQFF. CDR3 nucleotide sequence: TGCGCCAGCAGCCGCCGGATATTAATAGCGGGAGGGTTCAATGAGCAGTTCTTC.

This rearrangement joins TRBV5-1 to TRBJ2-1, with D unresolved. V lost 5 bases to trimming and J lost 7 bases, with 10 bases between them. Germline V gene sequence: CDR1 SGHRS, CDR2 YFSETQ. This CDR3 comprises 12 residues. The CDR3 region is CASSSSANEQFF. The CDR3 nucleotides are TGCGCCAGCAGTTCTTCAGCGAATGAGCAGTTCTTC.

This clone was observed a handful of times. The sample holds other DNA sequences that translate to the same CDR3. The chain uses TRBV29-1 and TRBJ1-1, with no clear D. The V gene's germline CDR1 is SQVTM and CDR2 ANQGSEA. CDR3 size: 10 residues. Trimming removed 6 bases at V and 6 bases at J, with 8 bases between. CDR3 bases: TGCAGCGTCGCGACACCTGAAGCTTTCTTT. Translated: CSVATPEAFF. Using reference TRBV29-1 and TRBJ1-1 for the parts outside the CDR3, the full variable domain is SAVISQKPSRDICQRGTSLTIQCQVDSQVTMMFWYRQQPGQSLTLIATANQGSEATYESGFVIDKFPISRPNLTFSTLTVSNMSPEDSSIYLCSVATPEAFFGQGTRLTVV.

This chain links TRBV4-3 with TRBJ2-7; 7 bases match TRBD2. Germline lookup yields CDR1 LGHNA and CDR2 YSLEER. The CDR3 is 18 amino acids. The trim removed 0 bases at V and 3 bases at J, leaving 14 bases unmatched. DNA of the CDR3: TGCGCCAGCAGCCAAGATCCCCCGGCGGGCGGGAGCCGCTACGAGCAGTACTTC. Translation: CASSQDPPAGGSRYEQYF.

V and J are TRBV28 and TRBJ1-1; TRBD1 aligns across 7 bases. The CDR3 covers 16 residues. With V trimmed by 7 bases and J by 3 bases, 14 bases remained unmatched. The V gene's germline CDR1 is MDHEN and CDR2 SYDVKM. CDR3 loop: CASTSPPRDRYTEAFF. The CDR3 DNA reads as TGTGCCAGCACCTCCCCGCCCCGGGACAGATACACTGAAGCTTTCTTT.

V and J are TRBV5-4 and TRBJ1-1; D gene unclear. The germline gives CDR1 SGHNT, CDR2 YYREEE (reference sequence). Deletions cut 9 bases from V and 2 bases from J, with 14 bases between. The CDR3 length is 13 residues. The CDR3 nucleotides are TGTGCCATGACGGATTCCAGAAACACTGAAGCTTTCTTT. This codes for CAMTDSRNTEAFF.